These T cell receptor beta chains were read from a single sample in a study of T cell changes during pregnancy in multiple sclerosis. TCRdb keeps only in-frame clones here, not all; method: immunoSEQ multiplex PCR. The profile shows 35,000 or so clones, 75% to 90% of them singletons. The sample consisted of CD8+ T cells from peripheral blood mononuclear cells, taken in the third trimester of pregnancy. These receptors were taken from a female donor with multiple sclerosis, enrolled in a pregnancy study. Both conserved end residues are part of each CDR3. Each record gives: clone size, D gene, V gene, J gene, CDR3 length, CDR3 DNA, CDR3 protein. A D gene is named only where the DNA matches it firmly. Where a row states a size, it is once, few, many or the class of an expanded clone; other rows omit it.

abundance: NA; d_gene: TRBD2; v_gene: TRBV30; j_gene: TRBJ2-1; len: 15; CDR3nt: TGTGCCTGGAGTGTACTAGCGGGGGGGCCCAATGAGCAGTTCTTC; CDR3aa: CAWSVLAGGPNEQFF
abundance: few; d_gene: TRBD1; v_gene: TRBV4-2; j_gene: TRBJ2-7; len: 14; CDR3nt: TGTGCCAGCAGCCAAGCCATCCGACAGGGCGAGCAGTACTTC; CDR3aa: CASSQAIRQGEQYF
abundance: NA; d_gene: TRBD1; v_gene: TRBV7-9; j_gene: TRBJ2-7; len: 16; CDR3nt: TGTGCCAGCAGCTTAGCACGGACAGGGGGCAGAGGCGAGCAGTACTTC; CDR3aa: CASSLARTGGRGEQYF
abundance: once; d_gene: TRBD1; v_gene: TRBV9; j_gene: TRBJ1-6; len: 15; CDR3nt: TGTGCCAGCAGCGTAGAAGGGGGCCATAATTCACCCCTCCACTTT; CDR3aa: CASSVEGGHNSPLHF
abundance: NA; d_gene: NA; v_gene: TRBV7-9; j_gene: TRBJ1-2; len: 13; CDR3nt: TGTGCCAGCAGCTTAGCCAGGGCCTATGGCTACACCTTC; CDR3aa: CASSLARAYGYTF
abundance: NA; d_gene: TRBD1; v_gene: TRBV9; j_gene: TRBJ1-3; len: 15; CDR3nt: TGTGCCAGCAGCGCTGGGACAGACTCTGGAAACACCATATATTTT; CDR3aa: CASSAGTDSGNTIYF
abundance: NA; d_gene: TRBD1; v_gene: TRBV9; j_gene: TRBJ1-3; len: 16; CDR3nt: TGTGCCAGCAGCGACAGGACAGGGAGCTTTGGAAACACCATATATTTT; CDR3aa: CASSDRTGSFGNTIYF
abundance: NA; d_gene: NA; v_gene: TRBV5-5; j_gene: TRBJ2-3; len: 15; CDR3nt: TGTGCCAGCAGCTTGGTCCGAGACATCACAGATACGCAGTATTTT; CDR3aa: CASSLVRDITDTQYF
abundance: NA; d_gene: TRBD2; v_gene: TRBV4-2; j_gene: TRBJ2-7; len: 17; CDR3nt: TGTGCCAGCAGCCAAGAGGATAGCGGGAGTTCACCCTACGAGCAGTACTTC; CDR3aa: CASSQEDSGSSPYEQYF
abundance: NA; d_gene: TRBD1; v_gene: TRBV29-1; j_gene: TRBJ2-5; len: 13; CDR3nt: TGCAGCGTTGAACAGGGGGCCGCAGAGACCCAGTACTTC; CDR3aa: CSVEQGAAETQYF